Listed below are T cell receptor beta chains from one sample, sequenced in a study of CD8 T cells in Susac syndrome. TCRdb passed the immunoSEQ multiplex PCR reads through MiXCR, listing each CDR3 protein once. The sample includes approximately 190,000 distinct CDR3 sequences, 85% to 95% of them seen just once. The material sequenced was CD4+ T cells from PBMCs. Receptor source: a human donor in good health. CDR3s leave out the opening cysteine and the closing phenylalanine or tryptophan.

TRBJ1-2 TRBV28 ASTPSLPGGGYT
TRBJ2-1 TRBV4-3 ASSQEVGRTYNEQF
TRBJ2-5 TRBV9 ASSGSAGETQY
TRBJ1-1 TRBV5-1 ASSFRRQGDTEAF
TRBJ2-1 TRBV29-1 SVDATGLAGGQQFYNEQF
TRBJ2-1 TRBV5-1 ASSPDNFNEQF
TRBJ1-5 TRBV15 ATSKERLGTVEPQH
TRBJ2-1 TRBV3-1 ASSQRKGVTRNEQF
TRBJ2-7 TRBV7-3 ASSLYRTGSYEQY
TRBJ1-4 TRBV7-9 ASSRGGSLF
TRBJ1-2 TRBV28 ASSFRGTGYT
TRBJ1-1 TRBV6-2/TRBV6-3 ASSRGTGKDTEAF
TRBJ2-2 TRBV6-2/TRBV6-3 ASTKTAPTGGELF
TRBJ1-1 TRBV6-5 ASIRTGSYTEAF
TRBJ1-4 TRBV29-1 SVPGTGNEKLF
TRBJ2-3 TRBV20-1 SARTGESATDTQY
TRBJ2-7 TRBV28 ASRQPGSYEQY
TRBJ2-1 TRBV20-1 SARDNPNEQF
TRBJ2-1 TRBV7-2 ASSIRRGGLDNEQF
TRBJ1-1 TRBV30 AWNGRGEAF
TRBJ1-1 TRBV30 AFGQARVAF
TRBJ1-1 TRBV7-2 ASSSGTLNTEAF
TRBJ2-3 TRBV5-1 ASSLRGVQVGTQY
TRBJ1-2 TRBV6-5 ASSYSATTGRGGEYGYT
TRBJ1-2 TRBV20-1 SASPSQGRLEHGYT
TRBJ2-7 TRBV2 ASSPPTGAYEQY
TRBJ2-5 TRBV7-3 ASSFGLAGGSQETQY
TRBJ1-6 TRBV19 ASSPRTGSFSPLH
TRBJ2-5 TRBV19 ASSIAGQYQETQY
TRBJ2-7 TRBV10-3 AISESRLADYEQY
TRBJ2-5 TRBV18 ASSPNLLLNRGKTQY
TRBJ2-7 TRBV10-3 AISESVTYEQY
TRBJ2-7 TRBV28 ASISAGGAYEQY
TRBJ2-2 TRBV9 ASSVVLGAGELF
TRBJ2-2 TRBV27 ASRAVTGGTGELF
TRBJ1-1 TRBV29-1 SVAVANTEAF
TRBJ1-2 TRBV2 ASREGAGSYGYT
TRBJ2-6 TRBV19 ASSIIGTRSAGANVLT
TRBJ1-1 TRBV5-1 ASSLTGGGGGTEAF
TRBJ1-5 TRBV5-1 ASSLGPQAQPQH
TRBJ2-1 TRBV6-1 ASRVQNGVRQNEQF
TRBJ1-4 TRBV20-1 SAREWGGHEKLF
TRBJ1-2 TRBV20-1 SATTGQSYGYT
TRBJ1-1 TRBV7-9 ASSFQGFGEAF
TRBJ1-1 TRBV29-1 SVEAGMNTEAF
TRBJ1-2 TRBV20-1 SADGRNYGYT
TRBJ2-5 TRBV10-3 AIGDPPKETQY
TRBJ1-2 TRBV12-3/TRBV12-4 ASSFSPGVRGGYT
TRBJ2-3 TRBV11-2 ASSFRKGSADTQY
TRBJ2-3 TRBV7-2 ASSSKGSDTQY
TRBJ1-2 TRBV2 ASSSTGSTGGYT
TRBJ2-5 TRBV11-2 ASSSRYRQETQY
TRBJ2-3 TRBV11-1 ASSWSGSTDTQY
TRBJ2-1 TRBV7-8 ASSYRAGTRLYNEQF
TRBJ1-1 TRBV25-1 ASTLTTEAF
TRBJ2-2 TRBV5-1 ASRPGGDTGELF
TRBJ2-2 TRBV5-1 ASSLERVSGELF